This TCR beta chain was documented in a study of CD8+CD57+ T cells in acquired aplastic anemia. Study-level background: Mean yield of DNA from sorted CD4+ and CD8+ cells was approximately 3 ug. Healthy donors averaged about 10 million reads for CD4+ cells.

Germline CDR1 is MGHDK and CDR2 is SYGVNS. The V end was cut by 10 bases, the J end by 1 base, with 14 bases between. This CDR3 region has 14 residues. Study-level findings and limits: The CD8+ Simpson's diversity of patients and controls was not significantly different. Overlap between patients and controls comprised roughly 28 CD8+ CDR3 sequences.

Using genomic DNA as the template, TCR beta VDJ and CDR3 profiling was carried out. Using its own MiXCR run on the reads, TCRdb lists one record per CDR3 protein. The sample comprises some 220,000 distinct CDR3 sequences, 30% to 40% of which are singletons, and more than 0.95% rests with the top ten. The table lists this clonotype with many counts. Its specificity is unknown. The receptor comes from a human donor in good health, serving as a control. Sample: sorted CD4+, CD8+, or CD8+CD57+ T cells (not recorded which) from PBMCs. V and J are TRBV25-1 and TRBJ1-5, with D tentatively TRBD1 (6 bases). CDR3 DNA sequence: TGTGCCACCAGCGGACAGTCGAGCAATCAGCCCCAGCATTTT. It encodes CATSGQSSNQPQHF. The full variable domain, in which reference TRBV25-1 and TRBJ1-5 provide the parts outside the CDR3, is EADIYQTPRYLVIGTGKKITLECSQTMGHDKMYWYQQDPGMELHLIHYSYGVNSTEKGDLSSESTVSRIRTEHFPLTLESARPSHTSQYLCATSGQSSNQPQHFGDGTRLSIL.